Following are 28 T cell receptor beta chains from one sample sequenced in a study of shared clonotypes between healthy human individuals. The table came from immunoSEQ multiplex PCR; TCRdb's copy has only in-frame clones and leaves some out. The table includes about 480,000 clones, about 79% detected once. Material: PBMCs. All receptors come from a woman in her thirties or forties in good health. Some clones in this sample may be carry-over from other donors' samples.

The table lists this clone with a few counts. The V gene is TRBV6-4, the J gene TRBJ2-1, with TRBD2 as a possible D gene (7 bases). Trimming stripped 6 bases from V and 2 bases from J, with 14 bases between. Germline V CDR1 and CDR2: MRHNA, SNTAGT. The CDR3 consists of 15 residues. This CDR3 reads CASSPGEGTYNEQFF. The CDR3 DNA is TGTGCCAGCAGCCCAGGGGAGGGGACCTACAATGAGCAGTTCTTC.

Concerning this clone itself: Other DNA sequences in the sample encode the same CDR3. The chain combines TRBV6-1 with TRBJ1-4; the D is unclear. The CDR3 is 14 residues long. Deletions cut 1 base from V and 0 bases from J, with 3 bases between. Germline V gene sequence: CDR1 MNHNS, CDR2 SASEGT. The CDR3 sequence is CASSEGTTNEKLFF. CDR3 in DNA: TGTGCCAGCAGTGAAGGAACAACTAATGAAAAACTGTTTTTT.

The chain is built from TRBV7-2 and TRBJ2-5, with TRBD2 identical over 7 bases. V shed 3 bases, J shed 5 bases, and the junction held 6 bases outside the gene matches. This CDR3 contains 14 residues. CDR1 is SGHTA and CDR2 is FQGNSA in the germline V gene. This CDR3 reads CASSFTGGGETQYF. In nucleotides, the CDR3 is TGTGCCAGCAGCTTTACGGGAGGCGGGGAGACCCAGTACTTC.

The chain links TRBV15 to TRBJ2-6, with a possible D match to TRBD1 (5 bases). Trimming left V 1 base short and J 2 bases short, with 9 bases between. The CDR3 loop spans 16 amino acids. Germline-derived CDR1 and CDR2 are LNHNV and YYDKDF (reference sequence). The CDR3 DNA reads as TGTGCCACCAGCAGAGGCAGGGATCCTGGGGCCAACGTCCTGACTTTC. Translated: CATSRGRDPGANVLTF.

The chain recombines TRBV15 with TRBJ2-1; a possible D gene is TRBD2 (6 bases). V was pared by 0 bases and J by 3 bases, with 9 bases between. Germline assignment: CDR1 LNHNV and CDR2 YYDKDF (reference sequence). The CDR3 runs 15 residues. The CDR3 spells CATSRDSGGYNEQFF. The CDR3 DNA follows: TGTGCCACCAGCAGAGATAGCGGCGGCTACAATGAGCAGTTCTTC.

J is TRBJ2-2 and V is TRBV5-1, with a tentative D call TRBD1 (6 bases). The CDR3 runs 16 residues. The germline V gene has CDR1 SGHRS and CDR2 YFSETQ. Between the trimmed V and J ends, which lost 1 base and 3 bases, there was a span of 13 bases. The CDR3 region has the DNA TGCGCCAGCAGCTTGAACGGTCAGGGGTACACCGGGGAGCTGTTTTTT. Amino acids: CASSLNGQGYTGELFF.

This clone was observed a handful of times. The CDR3: CAWSVLGVNYGYTF. The CDR3 DNA sequence: TGTGCCTGGAGTGTACTTGGAGTAAACTATGGCTACACCTTC. V is TRBV30 and J is TRBJ1-2, with D hard to call. V gave up 0 bases and J gave up 2 bases, with 10 bases separating them. The CDR3 length is 14 residues. Germline values: CDR1 GTSNPN, CDR2 SVGIG (reference sequence).

This clone is judged medium-sized (0.01 to 0.1%). The chain carries TRBV5-5 and TRBJ2-1, with 7 bases lining up with TRBD1. Unmatched junction bases numbered 9, after V lost 4 bases and J lost 2 bases. This CDR3 region has 16 residues. Germline V gene sequence: CDR1 SGHKS, CDR2 YYEKEE (reference sequence). The CDR3 sequence is CASSPPYRGTYNEQFF. For the CDR3, the DNA is TGTGCCAGCAGCCCACCCTACAGGGGTACCTACAATGAGCAGTTCTTC.

The chain links TRBV5-5 to TRBJ2-2; the D is unclear. The CDR3 has 14 amino acids. Germline V CDR1 and CDR2: SGHKS, YYEKEE (reference sequence). Trimming took off 0 bases at V and 3 bases at J, with 6 bases between the two ends. Here the CDR3 reads CASSLDSHTGELFF. In DNA form, the CDR3 reads TGTGCCAGCAGCTTGGACAGCCACACCGGGGAGCTGTTTTTT.

This rearrangement joins TRBV12-5 to TRBJ1-1; a weak D match, TRBD1 (5 bases). The CDR3 runs to 15 residues. V was cut by 1 base and J by 1 base, with 10 bases left in between. CDR1 LGHNT and CDR2 FRNRAP come from the germline V gene. The CDR3 sequence is CASGLGAGRNTEAFF. Here the CDR3 DNA reads TGTGCTAGTGGTTTGGGGGCAGGGAGGAACACTGAAGCTTTCTTT.

This chain joins TRBV7-3 and TRBJ1-3; 9 nucleotides agree with TRBD1. The junction had 6 bases not matched to a gene; V was cut back by 5 bases and J by 4 bases. The CDR3 spans 15 residues. The germline V gene has CDR1 SGHTA and CDR2 FQGTGA. This CDR3 reads CASSPGQGRGNTIYF. For the CDR3, the DNA is TGTGCCAGCAGCCCTGGACAGGGGAGAGGAAACACCATATATTTT.

This clone was counted a single time. This chain links TRBV7-9 with TRBJ2-3, with D perhaps matching TRBD2 (5 bases). CDR1 SEHNR and CDR2 FQNEAQ come from the germline V gene (reference sequence). The CDR3 has 14 amino acids. Trimming left V 3 bases short and J 5 bases short, with 12 bases between. As DNA, the CDR3 is TGTGCCAGCAGCTTCGGGGATATGGGAGATACGCAGTATTTT. Protein: CASSFGDMGDTQYF. The full variable domain, in which reference TRBV7-9 and TRBJ2-3 provide the parts outside the CDR3, is DTGVSQNPRHKITKRGQNVTFRCDPISEHNRLYWYRQTLGQGPEFLTYFQNEAQLEKSRLLSDRFSAERPKGSFSTLEIQRTEQGDSAMYLCASSFGDMGDTQYFGPGTRLTVL.

As for this clone: A read error may account for a junction end that differs from germline. The chain joins TRBV7-7 to TRBJ2-7, with a weak D call TRBD1 (6 bases). This CDR3 is built from 17 residues. Germline values: CDR1 SSHAT, CDR2 FNYEAQ (reference sequence). The CDR3 spells CASSLADRPQREYEQYF. CDR3 sequence (DNA): TGTGCTAGCAGCTTAGCAGACAGGCCCCAAAGGGAATACGAGCAGTACTTC.

The chain's CDR3 is CASSSDRQETQYF. In nucleotides, the CDR3 is TGTGCCAGTAGCTCCGACAGACAAGAGACCCAGTACTTC. The chain joins TRBV19 to TRBJ2-5, with D tentatively TRBD1 (5 bases). The CDR3 runs 13 residues. Trimming stripped 6 bases from V and 2 bases from J, with 10 bases between. The germline CDR1 and CDR2 sequences are LNHDA and SQIVND (reference sequence).

This clone was counted ten times or more. The rearrangement links TRBV11-2 to TRBJ1-2, with D hard to call. Deletions cut 5 bases from V and 3 bases from J, with 16 bases between. The CDR3 runs 15 residues. The germline CDR1 and CDR2 sequences are SGHAT and FQNNGV. DNA of the CDR3: TGTGCCAGCAGCCCAAACAGCGTTCGGTACTATGGCTACACCTTC. Encoded protein: CASSPNSVRYYGYTF.

The CDR3 protein is CASSYTGEAFF. CDR3 coding DNA: TGTGCCAGCAGTTATACAGGGGAAGCTTTCTTT. The chain recombines TRBV4-2 with TRBJ1-1; a weak D match, TRBD1 (6 bases). V was pared by 6 bases and J by 8 bases, with 10 bases between. From germline, CDR1 is LGHNA and CDR2 YNFKEQ. The CDR3 length is 11 residues.

This clone was seen only a few times. This rearrangement joins TRBV9 to TRBJ2-3; 8 nucleotides agree with TRBD1. V gave up 0 bases and J gave up 5 bases; unmatched junction bases: 11. Germline V gives CDR1 SGDLS, CDR2 YYNGEE. The CDR3 runs 17 residues. The CDR3 sequence: CASSVAGSAGGLDTQYF. DNA of the CDR3: TGTGCCAGCAGCGTAGCTGGGTCGGCAGGGGGCTTAGATACGCAGTATTTT.

This chain joins TRBV5-1 and TRBJ2-1; 8 positions match TRBD1. Germline V gives CDR1 SGHRS, CDR2 YFSETQ. V was pared by 5 bases and J by 2 bases, with 9 bases of the junction left unmatched. This CDR3 comprises 16 residues. The CDR3 reads CASRDQTGATYNEQFF. In DNA form, the CDR3 reads TGCGCCAGCAGGGACCAGACAGGGGCCACCTACAATGAGCAGTTCTTC.

This clone was seen just once. The chain's CDR3 is CASSVGGAVDGYTF. DNA for the CDR3: TGTGCCAGCAGCGTAGGGGGGGCAGTGGATGGCTACACCTTC. This chain links TRBV9 with TRBJ1-2; maybe TRBD1 (6 bases). This CDR3 comprises 14 residues. The ends were cut back, 0 bases at V and 6 bases at J, with 12 bases in the middle. CDR1 SGDLS and CDR2 YYNGEE come from the germline V gene. The full variable domain, its missing parts supplied by reference TRBV9 and TRBJ1-2, is DSGVTQTPKHLITATGQRVTLRCSPRSGDLSVYWYQQSLDQGLQFLIQYYNGEERAKGNILERFSAQQFPDLHSELNLSSLELGDSALYFCASSVGGAVDGYTFGSGTRLTVV.

The chain has TRBV5-1 and TRBJ1-1; D remains ambiguous. The length of the CDR3 is 16 residues. Germline CDR1 and CDR2: SGHRS and YFSETQ. Trimming removed 3 bases at V and 0 bases at J, with 15 bases between. The CDR3 DNA follows: TGCGCCAGCAGCTCGCCCCTCCGGATCTTGAACACTGAAGCTTTCTTT. It translates to CASSSPLRILNTEAFF.

The gene calls are TRBV7-9 and TRBJ1-1; 11 positions agree with TRBD1. V shed 7 bases and J 3 bases; nucleotides not matched to a gene: 4. CDR1 SEHNR and CDR2 FQNEAQ come from the germline V gene (reference sequence). This CDR3 region has 14 residues. This CDR3 reads CASTKGQGDTEAFF. CDR3 nucleotides: TGTGCCAGCACCAAGGGACAGGGGGACACTGAAGCTTTCTTT.

This clone was counted a single time. A much larger clone differs from this one at a single base, so this may be a read error. This rearrangement joins TRBV1 to TRBJ1-2. TRBV1 is a recognized pseudogene. CDR3 length equals 16 residues. The CDR3 is CTSSQGAGRNEHGYTF. The DNA of the CDR3 is TGCACCAGCAGCCAGGGTGCAGGGAGAAACGAGCATGGCTACACCTTC.

This sequence joins TRBV2 and TRBJ2-7; the match to TRBD1 covers 7 bases. Germline loops: CDR1 SNHLY, CDR2 FYNNEI. The CDR3 length is 15 residues. Losses at the gene ends were 6 bases for V and 0 bases for J; bases not matched to a gene: 8. The CDR3 region is CASRTTGVLSYEQYF. In DNA, the CDR3 is TGTGCCAGCAGAACTACAGGGGTCCTCTCCTACGAGCAGTACTTC.

The chain combines TRBV5-5 with TRBJ2-7; no firm D call. The V gene's germline CDR1 is SGHKS and CDR2 YYEKEE (reference sequence). V lost 4 bases to trimming and J lost 5 bases, with 19 bases between them. This CDR3 spans 15 amino acids. The CDR3 is CASSHQALAQNEQYF. CDR3 DNA: TGTGCCAGCAGCCATCAGGCACTGGCTCAGAACGAGCAGTACTTC.

The chain is built from TRBV2 and TRBJ2-1; TRBD1 or TRBD2 may be the D gene (5 bases each). Trimming took off 6 bases at V and 0 bases at J, with 15 bases between the two ends. The CDR3 covers 16 residues. Germline assignment: CDR1 SNHLY and CDR2 FYNNEI. CDR3 sequence: CASRGVWGSSYNEQFF. As DNA, the CDR3 is TGTGCCAGCAGGGGGGTCTGGGGGAGCTCCTACAATGAGCAGTTCTTC.

This clone was seen more than once but under ten times. The V call is TRBV5-5, the J call TRBJ1-1, with a tentative D call TRBD1 (5 bases). Germline lookup yields CDR1 SGHKS and CDR2 YYEKEE (reference sequence). CDR3 size: 14 residues. V gave up 4 bases and J gave up 4 bases, with 14 bases separating them. The CDR3 spells CASSTGPGTTEAFF. The CDR3 DNA reads TGTGCCAGCAGCACAGGACCGGGAACCACTGAAGCTTTCTTT. Full variable domain (outside the CDR3, taken from reference TRBV5-5 and TRBJ1-1): DAGVTQSPTHLIKTRGQQVTLRCSPISGHKSVSWYQQVLGQGPQFIFQYYEKEERGRGNFPDRFSARQFPNYSSELNVNALLLGDSALYLCASSTGPGTTEAFFGQGTRLTVV.

The rearrangement joins TRBV28 to TRBJ2-3; D unclear. V was pared by 10 bases and J by 4 bases, with 12 bases between. CDR1 and CDR2 from the germline V gene are MDHEN and SYDVKM. CDR3 length: 12 residues. The DNA of the CDR3 is TGTGCCACCGGAGCCCCCGCAGATACGCAGTATTTT. Its translation: CATGAPADTQYF.

This clone has a single count. V gene TRBV29-1 combines with J gene TRBJ2-7, with D possibly matching TRBD2 (6 bases). V was clipped by 6 bases and J by 5 bases, with 17 bases between them. CDR1 and CDR2 (germline): SQVTM, ANQGSEA. This CDR3 has 13 amino acids. The CDR3: CSVARGSGHEQYF. The DNA of the CDR3 is TGCAGCGTGGCCCGGGGGAGTGGCCACGAGCAGTACTTC.